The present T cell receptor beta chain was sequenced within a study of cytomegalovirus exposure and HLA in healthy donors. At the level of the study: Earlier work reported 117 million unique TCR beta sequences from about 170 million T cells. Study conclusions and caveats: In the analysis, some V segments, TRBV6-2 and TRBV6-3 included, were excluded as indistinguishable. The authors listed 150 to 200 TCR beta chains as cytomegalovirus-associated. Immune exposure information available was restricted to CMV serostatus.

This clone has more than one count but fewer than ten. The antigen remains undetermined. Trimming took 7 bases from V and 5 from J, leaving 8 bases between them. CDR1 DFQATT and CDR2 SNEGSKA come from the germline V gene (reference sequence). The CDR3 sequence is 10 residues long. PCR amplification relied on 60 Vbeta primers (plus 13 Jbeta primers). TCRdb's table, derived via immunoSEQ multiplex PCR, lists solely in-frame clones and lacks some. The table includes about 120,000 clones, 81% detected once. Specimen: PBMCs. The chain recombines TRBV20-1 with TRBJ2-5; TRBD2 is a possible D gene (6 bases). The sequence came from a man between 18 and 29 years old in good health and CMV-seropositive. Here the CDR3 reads CSGGAETQYF. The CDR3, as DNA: TGCAGTGGCGGGGCGGAGACCCAGTACTTC.